The rows below give T cell receptor beta chains drawn from one sample of a study of CD8 T cells in ankylosing spondylitis. TCRdb itself ran the 5' RACE reads through MiXCR, one entry per CDR3 protein. The data contain fewer than 750,000 distinct CDR3 sequences, around 17% of them singletons. The sequenced material came from blood, either unsorted or a sorted T cell fraction (not recorded which). Receptors were obtained from a male donor with ankylosing spondylitis. The CDR3 runs from the conserved cysteine through the conserved F or W. D genes are given only for firm matches. Clone size appears in some rows only: once, few, many, or a class for an expanded clone.

v_call	d_call	j_call	cdr3_length	clone_size	cdr3_nt	cdr3_aa
TRBV12-3/TRBV12-4	TRBD1	TRBJ1-1	14	-	TGTGCCAGCAGTTGGACAGGGCGGGACACTGAAGCTTTCTTT	CASSWTGRDTEAFF
TRBV20-1	TRBD1	TRBJ2-1	15	-	TGCAGTGCTAGTCCACAGGGGTTCCCCTACAATGAGCAGTTCTTC	CSASPQGFPYNEQFF
TRBV9	TRBD1	TRBJ2-7	12	few	TGTGCCAGCAGCGTTCAGGGGGACGAGCAGTACTTC	CASSVQGDEQYF
TRBV2	TRBD1	TRBJ1-5	16	-	TGTGCCAGCAGTGAAGCCGGACAGGGCTGGAATCAGCCCCAGCATTTT	CASSEAGQGWNQPQHF
TRBV6-1	-	TRBJ1-4	13	-	TGTGCCAGCCGACGCGCAACTAATGAAAAACTGTTTTTT	CASRRATNEKLFF
TRBV6-1	TRBD2	TRBJ2-1	15	-	TGTGCCAGCAGTAAGCCGGGACTAGACCTGGATGAGCAGTTCTTC	CASSKPGLDLDEQFF
TRBV12-3/TRBV12-4	-	TRBJ1-1	14	many	TGTGCCAGCAGTTTAGGCCCCGTGGACACTGAAGCTTTCTTT	CASSLGPVDTEAFF
TRBV5-5	-	TRBJ2-2	15	many	TGTGCCAGCTGGACCGACATCTCGAACACCGGGGAGCTGTTTTTT	CASWTDISNTGELFF
TRBV24-1	TRBD2	TRBJ2-3	17	few	TGTGCCACCAGTGATTCCCCTAGCGGGAGAGGAACAGATACGCAGTATTTT	CATSDSPSGRGTDTQYF
TRBV12-3/TRBV12-4	TRBD2	TRBJ2-1	15	few	TGTGCCAGCAGTTTTTGGCTAGCGGGAGGTAATGAGCAGTTCTTC	CASSFWLAGGNEQFF
TRBV29-1	-	TRBJ2-5	12	few	TGCAGCGTTGTACTACTCCAAGAGACCCAGTACTTC	CSVVLLQETQYF
TRBV12-3/TRBV12-4	-	TRBJ1-2	14	few	TGTGCCAGCAGTTTTGATATACCCCCATATGGCTACACCTTC	CASSFDIPPYGYTF
TRBV5-5	-	TRBJ2-2	16	-	TGTGCCAGCAGCTTCACCGGGACATCCAACACCGGGGAGCTGTTTTTT	CASSFTGTSNTGELFF
TRBV7-8	-	TRBJ1-1	15	-	TGTGCCAGCAGCAACCGGGACCTCCCGAGCCCTGAAGCTTTCTTT	CASSNRDLPSPEAFF
TRBV4-1	-	TRBJ2-7	17	-	TGCGCCAGCAGCCAAGAGGTCCCCCGGACTTTGGCCTACGAGCAGTACTTC	CASSQEVPRTLAYEQYF
TRBV5-1	-	TRBJ2-1	14	once	TGCGCCAGCAGCTTCGGTTATTCTGGGAATGAGCAGTTCTTC	CASSFGYSGNEQFF
TRBV6-5	-	TRBJ2-1	17	few	TGTGCCAGCAGTTACGGCAGGGGAGGCTTTACCTACAATGAGCAGTTCTTC	CASSYGRGGFTYNEQFF
TRBV10-3	-	TRBJ2-2	15	few	TGTGCCATCAGTGAGTCGTTAGGGGCCACCGGGGAGCTGTTTTTT	CAISESLGATGELFF
TRBV7-8	-	TRBJ1-2	15	once	TGTGCCAGCAGCTTAGCGTACGGGGGCCAGGGTGGCTACACCTTC	CASSLAYGGQGGYTF
TRBV12-3/TRBV12-4	TRBD1	TRBJ1-1	15	few	TGTGCCAGCAGGGCAAGGACAGGGACGGACACTGAAGCTTTCTTT	CASRARTGTDTEAFF
TRBV4-2	TRBD2	TRBJ2-3	18	-	TGTGCCAGCAGCCAGTTCTGGTATAGCGGGGGCTACACAGATACGCAGTATTTT	CASSQFWYSGGYTDTQYF
TRBV12-3/TRBV12-4	TRBD2	TRBJ2-1	14	-	TGTGCCAGCAGTTTAACTAGCGGGAGGGCCCGTCGGATCTTC	CASSLTSGRARRIF
TRBV6-2/TRBV6-3	-	TRBJ2-2	16	few	TGTGCCAGCAGTTACTCTTCTCTAGACAACACCGGGGAGCTGTTTTTT	CASSYSSLDNTGELFF
TRBV11-2	-	TRBJ2-7	16	few	TGTGCCAGCAGCTTAGAAGGGTGGTCAGGTACCTACGAGCAGTACTTC	CASSLEGWSGTYEQYF
TRBV29-1	TRBD2	TRBJ2-1	14	-	TGCAGCGTTGAGGGGACTAGCGGTGTCGATGAGCAGTTCTTC	CSVEGTSGVDEQFF
TRBV29-1	-	TRBJ1-2	13	-	TGCAGCGTCCCACTTGAGTTAGGCGGTGGCTACACCTTC	CSVPLELGGGYTF
TRBV7-2	TRBD1	TRBJ2-5	15	-	TGTGCCAGCAGCTTAGTCTGGGACAGGGAAGAGACCCAGTACTTC	CASSLVWDREETQYF
TRBV11-2	-	TRBJ2-3	12	few	TGTGCCAGCAGGGCTACTTGGGATACGCAGTATTTT	CASRATWDTQYF
TRBV5-1	TRBD2	TRBJ2-7	14	-	TGCGCCAAGCCGGGGGGTTCCCTATCTTCCGAGCAGTACTTC	CAKPGGSLSSEQYF
TRBV27	-	TRBJ2-7	15	-	TGTGCCAGCAGTTTATCTCGGGACATCACCTACGAGCAGTACTTC	CASSLSRDITYEQYF
TRBV12-3/TRBV12-4	-	TRBJ1-2	14	-	TGTGCCAGCAGCCTGGGGCCAGCATACTATGGCTACACCTTC	CASSLGPAYYGYTF
TRBV5-1	-	TRBJ1-5	15	few	TGCGCCAGCAGCTTGGGGCTCGCCGGTGGGCAGCCCCAGCATTTT	CASSLGLAGGQPQHF
TRBV20-1	-	TRBJ2-7	14	-	TGCAGTGCTAGGTGGAGCGGGCTCTCTGGGGAGCAGTACTTC	CSARWSGLSGEQYF
TRBV5-3	-	TRBJ1-1	16	-	TGTGCCAGCGGCCCCGGGATACTCCCTCGGAACACTGAAGCTTTCTTT	CASGPGILPRNTEAFF
TRBV9	-	TRBJ1-2	16	-	TGTGCCAGCAGCGTGGCTAAGGACAGATCTAACTATGGCTACACCTTC	CASSVAKDRSNYGYTF
TRBV7-8	-	TRBJ1-5	18	few	TGTGCCAGCAGCTCCCTCGGGCCGCTCGATTATAGCAATCAGCCCCAGCATTTT	CASSSLGPLDYSNQPQHF
TRBV24-1	TRBD2	TRBJ2-1	17	few	TGTGCCACCAGTGATAGAGGGACTAGCGGGGGGAAAGATGAGCAGTTCTTC	CATSDRGTSGGKDEQFF
TRBV20-1	-	TRBJ1-2	16	-	TGCAGTGCTACGGTAGCCCCGGGTCTTACGAGCTATGGCTACACCTTC	CSATVAPGLTSYGYTF
TRBV12-3/TRBV12-4	TRBD1	TRBJ1-5	15	-	TGTGCCAGCAGTTTAGTGACAGGGAGTAATCAGCCCCAGCATTTT	CASSLVTGSNQPQHF
TRBV15	-	TRBJ2-7	14	many	TGTGCCACCGGACCGGGACCCGGGTTCTACGAGCAGTACTTC	CATGPGPGFYEQYF
TRBV12-3/TRBV12-4	-	TRBJ1-2	13	many	TGTGCCAGCAGTTTGATAGAGGAGGATGGCTACACCTTC	CASSLIEEDGYTF
TRBV4-1	-	TRBJ1-1	12	-	TGCGCCAGCAGCCAAGGGGACCTTGAAGCTTTCTTT	CASSQGDLEAFF
TRBV6-4	-	TRBJ2-7	15	few	TGTGCCAGCAGTGACCCGGGCGAATATCCCTACGAGCAGTACTTC	CASSDPGEYPYEQYF
TRBV29-1	-	TRBJ2-7	14	-	TGCAGCGTTGCCCCGGACGGATCTTACTACGAGCAGTACTTC	CSVAPDGSYYEQYF
TRBV12-3/TRBV12-4	TRBD2	TRBJ2-7	13	-	TGTGCCAGCAGCGGACTAGCGGGGGCCGAGCAGTACTTC	CASSGLAGAEQYF
TRBV28	-	TRBJ1-5	17	many	TGTGCCAGCACCTTTGGGGGGGCGCGAACCGGCAATCAGCCCCAGCATTTT	CASTFGGARTGNQPQHF
TRBV6-1	TRBD1	TRBJ2-3	17	-	TGTGCCAGCCCCCGGGACAGGACCACCAGACGCACAGATACGCAGTATTTT	CASPRDRTTRRTDTQYF
TRBV5-1	-	TRBJ1-2	13	-	TGCGCCAGCAGCTTGGTCACCCCCCAGGGCTACACCTTC	CASSLVTPQGYTF
TRBV5-8	TRBD1	TRBJ1-2	14	-	TGTGCCAGCAGCTTGTATCGGACAGGATATGGCTACACCTTC	CASSLYRTGYGYTF
TRBV15	-	TRBJ2-1	17	few	TGTGCCACCAGCAGAGAGGAGGCGGGGAAAAGGTACAATGAGCAGTTCTTC	CATSREEAGKRYNEQFF
TRBV20-1	-	TRBJ1-4	16	-	TGCAGTGCTAGACAGGGTTTCCAAGCAACTAATGAAAAACTGTTTTTT	CSARQGFQATNEKLFF
TRBV20-1	-	TRBJ1-1	14	few	TGCAGTGCTAGACCTGACAGCCTGAACACTGAAGCTTTCTTT	CSARPDSLNTEAFF
TRBV4-3	-	TRBJ2-7	13	-	TGCGCCAGCAGCCAAGATATCCGTTACGAGCAGTACTTC	CASSQDIRYEQYF
TRBV30	TRBD2	TRBJ2-7	12	-	TGTGCCTGGAGGGGTCCGGGGGGTCTGAAGTACTTC	CAWRGPGGLKYF
TRBV5-1	TRBD2	TRBJ2-5	17	-	TGCGCCAGCAGCTTCGGGCTAGCGGGAAATTTGCAAGAGACCCAGTACTTC	CASSFGLAGNLQETQYF
TRBV5-1	-	TRBJ2-3	15	-	TGCGCCAGCAGCGGATCATCGCTCAGCACAGATACGCAGTATTTT	CASSGSSLSTDTQYF
TRBV12-3/TRBV12-4	-	TRBJ1-2	16	-	TGTGCCAGCAGTCCCCAGGCCCCCAGGGGCTTCTATGGCTACACCTTC	CASSPQAPRGFYGYTF
TRBV29-1	-	TRBJ1-1	14	-	TGCAGCGTTGTAGGAGTTGAACTGGGCACTGAAGCTTTCTTT	CSVVGVELGTEAFF
TRBV12-3/TRBV12-4	-	TRBJ1-2	14	-	TGTGCCAGCAGTTTAAGGGTCAGGGGCTACGGCTACACCTTC	CASSLRVRGYGYTF
TRBV4-1	-	TRBJ2-7	16	-	TGCGCCAGCAGCCAAGATAATTGGGCGGGGGCGGACGAGCAGTACTTC	CASSQDNWAGADEQYF